The 13 T cell receptor beta chains presented below share a single source sample, sequenced in a study of T cell changes during pregnancy in multiple sclerosis. Clones were sequenced by immunoSEQ multiplex PCR, and TCRdb holds only the in-frame ones, with some missing. The sample consists of tens of thousands of clones, 70% to 90% of them appearing once. The sample here was peripheral blood, taken before pregnancy. These receptors originate from a female donor with multiple sclerosis, enrolled in a pregnancy study.

The gene calls are TRBV30 and TRBJ1-5; maybe TRBD1 (6 bases). The CDR3 spans 15 residues. The V gene lost 3 bases and the J gene lost 1 base, with 13 bases spanning the gap. Per germline, CDR1 GTSNPN and CDR2 SVGIG (reference sequence). The CDR3 nucleotides are TGTGCCTGGAGGAGGAGGGGGGGAAGCAATCAGCCCCAGCATTTT. Translating gives CAWRRRGGSNQPQHF.

The V call is TRBV28, the J call TRBJ1-5; tentatively, D is TRBD1 (6 bases). The CDR3 is 15 amino acids. Trimming stripped 3 bases from V and 1 base from J, with 10 bases between. CDR1 and CDR2 (germline): MDHEN, SYDVKM. As DNA, the CDR3 is TGTGCCAGCAGTTTCCCCGGACAGAGCAATCAGCCCCAGCATTTT. Translating gives CASSFPGQSNQPQHF.

This chain links TRBV27 with TRBJ2-2, with 7 positions matching TRBD1. The germline gives CDR1 MNHEY, CDR2 SMNVEV (reference sequence). The ends lost 2 bases at V and 5 bases at J; junction bases unmatched: 17. The CDR3 is 19 residues long. CDR3 coding DNA: TGTGCCAGCAGTTTACTTCGGACAGGCATACCCCGAGGGACCGGGGAGCTGTTTTTT. Protein product: CASSLLRTGIPRGTGELFF.

CDR3 sequence (DNA): TGCAGCGTTGAAGCGGGAGGGACCTACGAGCAGTACTTC. It encodes CSVEAGGTYEQYF. The chain employs TRBV29-1 and TRBJ2-7, with 8 bases that match TRBD2. CDR3 size: 13 residues. Per germline, CDR1 SQVTM and CDR2 ANQGSEA. Trimming removed 1 base from V and 2 bases from J; junction bases left unmatched: 1.

The CDR3 region has the DNA TGTGCCAGCAGTTTATCGGGGGGGGCCCAAGTGCCCTATGGCTACACCTTC. It translates to CASSLSGGAQVPYGYTF. V gene TRBV27 combines with J gene TRBJ1-2, with D possibly being TRBD1 (6 bases). Germline V gene lookup returns CDR1 MNHEY and CDR2 SMNVEV (reference sequence). The CDR3 spans 17 residues. Trimming stripped 0 bases from V and 4 bases from J, with 18 bases between.

This clone was found a few times. The V call is TRBV7-6, the J call TRBJ1-6; D gene uncertain. Deletions cut 5 bases from V and 9 bases from J, with 17 bases between. In germline, CDR1 is SGHVS, CDR2 FNYEAQ. This CDR3 has 15 residues. The CDR3 here is CASSPREGSSSPLHF. In nucleotides, the CDR3 is TGTGCCAGCAGCCCAAGGGAGGGCAGTAGTTCACCCCTCCACTTT.

V gene TRBV7-8 combines with J gene TRBJ1-2, with D uncertain. V was cut by 4 bases and J by 1 base, with 7 bases left in between. The CDR3 contains 13 residues. CDR1 SGHVS and CDR2 FQNEAQ come from the germline V gene. As DNA, the CDR3 is TGTGCCAGCAGCTCACAGCTTAACTATGGCTACACCTTC. This encodes CASSSQLNYGYTF.

The CDR3 is CASSQFGGGYEQYF. DNA of the CDR3: TGCGCCAGCAGCCAGTTCGGGGGGGGTTACGAGCAGTACTTC. V usage is TRBV4-3 and J usage is TRBJ2-7, with 8 positions matching TRBD2. The CDR3 extends over 14 amino acids. V was clipped by 3 bases and J by 4 bases; unmatched bases: 5. Germline values: CDR1 LGHNA, CDR2 YSLEER.

CDR3 region: CASSSTRTGDYGYTF. CDR3 DNA: TGTGCCAGCAGCTCCACGAGGACGGGGGACTATGGCTACACCTTC. V usage is TRBV7-9 and J usage is TRBJ1-2, with D perhaps matching TRBD1 (5 bases). Germline-derived CDR1 and CDR2 are SEHNR and FQNEAQ (reference sequence). The CDR3 length is 15 residues. V was shortened by 4 bases and J by 3 bases, with 15 bases between the two germline ends.

This clone has just a few counts. The chain links TRBV7-6 to TRBJ2-4; perhaps TRBD2 as D (7 bases). The V end was cut by 8 bases, the J end by 9 bases, with 38 bases between. The CDR3 extends over 20 amino acids. Germline V gene lookup returns CDR1 SGHVS and CDR2 FNYEAQ. The CDR3 loop reads CASSLVGSGGGVPREVIQYF. The CDR3 nucleotides read TGTGCCAGCTCTCTCGTCGGATCTGGCGGGGGCGTCCCTAGAGAAGTCATTCAGTACTTC. The full variable domain, with the rest looked up from reference TRBV7-6 and TRBJ2-4, is GAGVSQSPRYKVTKRGQDVALRCDPISGHVSLYWYRQALGQGPEFLTYFNYEAQQDKSGLPNDRFSAERPEGSISTLTIQRTEQRDSAMYRCASSLVGSGGGVPREVIQYFGAGTRLSVL.

This clone has only a few counts. The chain recombines TRBV6-4 with TRBJ1-3; no reliable D call. The CDR3 runs 13 residues. Germline CDR1 and CDR2: MRHNA and SNTAGT. With 8 bases removed from V and 4 bases from J, the gap between germline ends came to 12 bases. CDR3 nucleotide sequence: TGTGCCAGCGGTAGCAAGGCGGGAAACACCATATATTTT. This encodes CASGSKAGNTIYF.

The chain uses TRBV6-1 and TRBJ2-1; no clear D gene. Per germline, CDR1 MNHNS and CDR2 SASEGT. The CDR3 covers 15 residues. V lost 6 bases and J lost 0, with 12 bases in between. CDR3 sequence (DNA): TGTGCCAGCAGAATCACGGAGTACTCCTACAATGAGCAGTTCTTC. This encodes CASRITEYSYNEQFF.

This sequence joins TRBV21-1 and TRBJ1-2; the listed D gene, TRBD1, was not tested against the DNA. TRBV21-1 is listed as a pseudogene. This CDR3 has 19 residues. Here the CDR3 DNA reads TGTGCCAGCAGCACCCGTAGTTGGGGCCCACACTCTATCCCTTATGGCTACACCTTC. It encodes CASSTRSWGPHSIPYGYTF.